The 27 T cell receptor beta chains below come from one sample, sequenced in a study of graft-versus-host responses after intestinal transplantation. Lymphocytes from graft epithelium and lamina propria were isolated. Profiled with immunoSEQ multiplex PCR; TCRdb holds only in-frame clones, not every one. There are roughly 15,000 clones in the sample; over 70% occur only once, and roughly 7% lies in the top ten. This sample comprised ileum tissue, obtained 16 days after intestinal transplant. The receptors originated from a human patient who received an intestinal transplant, so some T cells may come from the graft donor.

Only one count was recorded for this clone. The CDR3 is CASSWEAGAGTGELFF. The CDR3 DNA sequence: TGCGCCAGCAGCTGGGAAGCGGGAGCGGGCACCGGGGAGCTGTTTTTT. The V call is TRBV5-1, the J call TRBJ2-2; TRBD2 aligns across 8 bases. Germline V lookup: CDR1 SGHRS, CDR2 YFSETQ. The V and J ends lost 3 bases and 4 bases, in that order; junction bases with no gene match: 8. The CDR3 sequence is 16 residues long.

This clone was counted a single time. The CDR3 DNA is TGCGCCAGCAGCCGTAAGCGGGGGACAGGGTCTCTTTTCGCAGATACGCAGTATTTT. This gives the protein CASSRKRGTGSLFADTQYF. The chain has TRBV5-1 and TRBJ2-3; D possibly corresponds to TRBD1 (9 bases). This CDR3 is built from 19 residues. Trimming cost V 4 bases and J 4 bases, with 28 bases left between them. CDR1 and CDR2 from the germline V gene are SGHRS and YFSETQ.

The V and J genes are TRBV9 and TRBJ2-1, with 9 bases aligning to TRBD2. There are 14 residues in the CDR3. Unmatched junction bases numbered 4, after V lost 3 bases and J lost 6 bases. Germline CDR1 reads SGDLS; CDR2 reads YYNGEE. CDR3: CASSGETSGNEQFF. CDR3 in DNA: TGTGCCAGCAGCGGAGAGACTAGCGGCAATGAGCAGTTCTTC.

The V call is TRBV10-3, the J call TRBJ1-1, with 9 bases fitting TRBD1. The V segment lost 8 bases and the J segment 4 bases; nucleotides outside the gene matches: 5. This CDR3 region has 13 residues. Germline values: CDR1 ENHRY, CDR2 SYGVKD. This CDR3 is CAIRGQGSTEAFF. CDR3 nucleotide sequence: TGTGCCATCCGTGGACAGGGGAGCACTGAAGCTTTCTTT.

The chain recombines TRBV4-1 with TRBJ2-7; D gene ambiguous. Trimming took 0 bases from V and 2 from J, leaving 11 bases between them. This CDR3 spans 15 amino acids. Germline V gene lookup returns CDR1 MGHRA and CDR2 YSYEKL. DNA for the CDR3: TGCGCCAGCAGCCAAGATCGGTCGTTTACCTACGAGCAGTACTTC. Amino acid sequence: CASSQDRSFTYEQYF.

The chain is built from TRBV23-1 and TRBJ1-1, with TRBD1 identical over 9 bases. TRBV23-1 is reported as an ORF; its role is uncertain. This CDR3 is 19 amino acids long. The junction had 16 bases not matched to a gene; V was cut back by 4 bases and J by 1 base. The CDR3 reads CASSPRDREGGGWNTEAFF. The CDR3 DNA reads as TGCGCCAGCAGTCCCCGGGACAGGGAGGGAGGGGGTTGGAACACTGAAGCTTTCTTT.

In nucleotides, the CDR3 is TGTGCCAGCAGTGAAGCGCGGGGTGGTGGAAACACCATATATTTT. This encodes CASSEARGGGNTIYF. The chain couples TRBV2 to TRBJ1-3, with D hard to call. The germline V gene encodes CDR1 SNHLY and CDR2 FYNNEI. Trimming took 0 bases from V and 3 from J, leaving 9 bases between them. This CDR3 has 15 residues.

The chain carries TRBV9 and TRBJ2-3; 8 bases align to TRBD2. Germline V gene lookup returns CDR1 SGDLS and CDR2 YYNGEE. V gave up 1 base and J gave up 0 bases; unmatched junction bases: 10. The CDR3 sequence is 18 residues long. This CDR3 is CASSVYGLAGSSTDTQYF. The CDR3 bases are TGTGCCAGCAGCGTATATGGGCTAGCGGGCAGCAGCACAGATACGCAGTATTTT.

This chain uses TRBV4-3 with TRBJ2-7; 10 bases align to TRBD1. The CDR3 loop spans 14 amino acids. Germline lookup yields CDR1 LGHNA and CDR2 YSLEER. The junction had 5 bases not matched to a gene; V was cut back by 5 bases and J by 4 bases. CDR3 bases: TGCGCCAGCAGCGCCGGGACAGGGGAATACGAGCAGTACTTC. Translated: CASSAGTGEYEQYF.

The chain recombines TRBV15 with TRBJ2-5, with D perhaps matching TRBD2 (5 bases). Per the germline V gene, CDR1 is LNHNV and CDR2 is YYDKDF (reference sequence). The V end was cut by 0 bases, the J end by 5 bases, with 13 bases between. This CDR3 has 15 residues. The CDR3 coding sequence is TGTGCCACCAGCAGAGATGCAGCTAGAGGGGAGACCCAGTACTTC. The encoded protein is CATSRDAARGETQYF.

The chain is built from TRBV28 and TRBJ2-7; 7 positions agree with TRBD2. V lost 5 bases and J lost 3; bases outside the gene matches: 4. The CDR3 contains 13 residues. Germline loops: CDR1 MDHEN, CDR2 SYDVKM. Here the CDR3 reads CASSLTSSYEQYF. The CDR3 nucleotides are TGTGCCAGCAGTCTGACTAGCAGCTACGAGCAGTACTTC.

This chain links TRBV6-1 with TRBJ1-1; D remains ambiguous. This CDR3 is built from 11 residues. Trimming removed 7 bases at V and 1 base at J, with 4 bases between. The germline gives CDR1 MNHNS, CDR2 SASEGT. This CDR3 is CASISNTEAFF. CDR3 in DNA: TGTGCCAGCATCTCGAACACTGAAGCTTTCTTT.

The J gene is TRBJ2-1, the V gene TRBV5-1, with TRBD2 matching 8 bases. The CDR3 contains 16 residues. The J segment lost 3 bases and the V segment lost 3 bases, leaving 8 bases of the junction unmatched. Germline-derived CDR1 and CDR2 are SGHRS and YFSETQ. The CDR3 loop reads CASSSPGAGVYNEQFF. The DNA for the CDR3 is TGCGCCAGCAGCTCCCCAGGAGCGGGAGTCTACAATGAGCAGTTCTTC.

The rearrangement joins TRBV5-4 to TRBJ1-2; the D gene is possibly TRBD1 (5 bases). Germline-derived CDR1 and CDR2 are SGHNT and YYREEE (reference sequence). CDR3 size: 14 residues. Trimming left V 2 bases short and J 1 base short, with 9 bases between. This chain's CDR3 is CASSFDRLNYGYTF. DNA of the CDR3: TGTGCCAGCAGCTTCGACAGACTTAACTATGGCTACACCTTC.

The chain has TRBV2 and TRBJ2-2, with a weak D call TRBD2 (5 bases). This CDR3 contains 14 residues. The germline V and J ends were trimmed by 5 bases and 5 bases, with 12 bases remaining between them. Germline CDR1 and CDR2: SNHLY and FYNNEI. In DNA form, the CDR3 reads TGTGCCAGCAGTTCGGGAAGAGGGACCGGGGAGCTGTTTTTT. It translates to CASSSGRGTGELFF.

The chain uses TRBV19 and TRBJ2-6; 8 positions match TRBD1. This CDR3 comprises 15 residues. From germline, CDR1 is LNHDA and CDR2 SQIVND (reference sequence). Unmatched junction bases numbered 5, after V lost 6 bases and J lost 4 bases. The CDR3 loop is CASSGQGRGANVLTF. The CDR3 DNA reads TGTGCCAGTAGCGGACAGGGACGCGGGGCCAACGTCCTGACTTTC.

V is TRBV28 and J is TRBJ2-7, with D perhaps TRBD2 (5 bases). CDR3 size: 14 residues. V lost 3 bases, J lost 3 bases, and 12 bases lay in between. In germline, CDR1 is MDHEN, CDR2 SYDVKM. The CDR3 sequence: CASSFRGQYYEQYF. In DNA form, the CDR3 reads TGTGCCAGCAGTTTTCGAGGGCAGTACTACGAGCAGTACTTC. The complete variable domain, with remaining parts taken from reference TRBV28 and TRBJ2-7, reads DVKVTQSSRYLVKRTGEKVFLECVQDMDHENMFWYRQDPGLGLRLIYFSYDVKMKEKGDIPEGYSVSREKKERFSLILESASTNQTSMYLCASSFRGQYYEQYFGPGTRLTVT.

This sequence joins TRBV7-2 and TRBJ2-1; 14 nucleotides line up with TRBD2. CDR3 size: 15 residues. With V trimmed by 4 bases and J by 12 bases, 8 bases remained unmatched. CDR1 and CDR2 (germline): SGHTA, FQGNSA. The CDR3: CASSSTSGGAFWQFF. The CDR3 nucleotides are TGTGCCAGCAGCTCGACTAGCGGGGGGGCTTTTTGGCAGTTCTTC.

In this sample, this clone turned up once. V gene TRBV9 combines with J gene TRBJ1-3; D is undetermined. CDR3 length: 15 amino acids. Germline CDR1 and CDR2: SGDLS and YYNGEE. V lost 0 bases and J lost 0, with 7 bases in between. CDR3 in amino acids: CASSVGGFSGNTIYF. As DNA, the CDR3 is TGTGCCAGCAGCGTAGGCGGATTCTCTGGAAACACCATATATTTT.

CDR3 loop: CASSRSRRTTNYGYTF. CDR3 sequence (DNA): TGTGCCAGCAGCCGAAGCAGGAGGACTACTAACTATGGCTACACCTTC. V is TRBV5-4 and J is TRBJ1-2; no definite D call. The CDR3 covers 16 residues. V was cut by 4 bases and J by 0 bases, with 16 bases left in between. CDR1 SGHNT and CDR2 YYREEE come from the germline V gene (reference sequence).

The chain carries TRBV9 and TRBJ1-2; 7 bases line up with TRBD1. The CDR3 has 14 residues. V lost 3 bases to trimming and J lost 3 bases; unmatched junction nucleotides: 5. Germline V CDR1 and CDR2: SGDLS, YYNGEE. The CDR3 is CASSGQGSDYGYTF. CDR3 nucleotide sequence: TGTGCCAGCAGCGGACAGGGAAGTGACTATGGCTACACCTTC.

This clone was recorded once. This chain links TRBV9 with TRBJ2-3; 12 bases fit TRBD2. V was pared by 4 bases and J by 2 bases, with 2 bases of the junction left unmatched. Germline CDR1 reads SGDLS; CDR2 reads YYNGEE. This CDR3 region has 15 residues. CDR3 bases: TGTGCCAGCAGCCCTAGCGGGAGGGACACAGATACGCAGTATTTT. As protein: CASSPSGRDTDTQYF.

The rearrangement joins TRBV5-1 to TRBJ2-5, with D hard to call. CDR1 SGHRS and CDR2 YFSETQ come from the germline V gene. The CDR3 consists of 14 residues. Deletions cut 2 bases from V and 2 bases from J, with 10 bases between. CDR3 nucleotide sequence: TGCGCCAGCAGCTTTTGGCTAGAGCAAGAGACCCAGTACTTC. Residues: CASSFWLEQETQYF.

A single count supports this clone. The chain links TRBV13 to TRBJ1-1, with 10 bases aligning to TRBD1. Germline loops: CDR1 PRHDT, CDR2 FYEKMQ (reference sequence). The CDR3 is 14 residues long. J was trimmed by 4 bases and V by 3 bases; bases with no gene match: 2. CDR3: CASSFRTGGTEAFF. The CDR3, as DNA: TGTGCCAGCAGCTTCAGGACAGGGGGCACTGAAGCTTTCTTT.

The CDR3 DNA reads as TGCAGCGTTGAGGGACTAGCGAACCCCCTTTTCTTCTACAATGAGCAGTTCTTC. It yields the protein CSVEGLANPLFFYNEQFF. The V call is TRBV29-1, the J call TRBJ2-1; 10 bases match TRBD2. The CDR3 is 18 residues long. J gave up 3 bases and V 3 bases, and 14 bases lay outside the gene matches. Germline loops: CDR1 SQVTM, CDR2 ANQGSEA.

CDR3 protein: CASSRIYGEAFF. The CDR3 DNA follows: TGTGCCAGCAGCCGCATCTACGGGGAAGCTTTCTTT. The chain combines TRBV11-2 with TRBJ1-1, with unresolved D. Germline CDR1 SGHAT, CDR2 FQNNGV. The CDR3 sequence is 12 residues long. Trimming pared 5 bases from V and 8 bases from J, leaving 12 bases between.

The V call is TRBV7-6, the J call TRBJ2-5; no clear D. This CDR3 spans 15 amino acids. Deletions cut 1 base from V and 2 bases from J, with 11 bases between. Germline V gives CDR1 SGHVS, CDR2 FNYEAQ. The CDR3 is CASSLDPGTQETQYF. In nucleotides, the CDR3 is TGTGCCAGCAGCTTAGATCCAGGAACACAAGAGACCCAGTACTTC.